This T cell receptor (beta chain) was recovered during a study of T cell responses to AZD1222 COVID-19 vaccine (TCRdb year 2021). As for the study more broadly: AZD1222 recipients with second doses at about 4 weeks or about 12 weeks were pooled, because spike-specific TCR depth and breadth did not differ between schedules. TCR sequencing covered approximately 230 trial participants: 200 to 210 given two doses of AZD1222 and about 26 given two doses of MenACWY control vaccine. Trial participants were enrolled into age subgroups of 18-55, 56-69 and 70-plus years, which contained roughly 140, 27 and 60 TCR-sequenced participants, respectively. Results the study describes overall, beyond this receptor: Conclusions about previously exposed vaccinees are limited because only a handful of AZD1222 recipients were SARS-CoV-2 seropositive at baseline. After two AZD1222 doses, spike-specific TCR breadth and depth were significantly higher than at day 0 and than in MenACWY recipients. Reportedly, almost half of the unique spike-specific TCRs recognized epitopes lying outside the regions that are mutated in the B.1.351 and B.1.1.7 variants. The 56-69-year group was small, and its depth increase did not reach significance, likely because of low power. Participants were mostly white British and included more females than males, and it was suggested by the authors that clonal diversity may have been underestimated. CD4 TCRs associated with the vaccine covered the entire spike protein, and the dominant responses were in regions 160-218 and 743-854. Because no day 14 peak-response samples were available, the repertoires could be characterized only after the peak T cell response.

This specimen's time point label, interpreted: baseline before first vaccination. Samples from vaccinated people were obtained from the UK trials COV001 and COV002, which included a single-blind randomized controlled phase 2/3 trial of AZD1222 (ChAdOx1 nCoV-19) in healthy adults. For TCRbeta chain sequencing, PBMC samples from trial participants were taken at day 0 and at day 28 after the second dose. Trimming takes 3 bases from V and 1 base from J, and the germline ends sit 9 bases apart. Taken from cysteine to phenylalanine, the CDR3 has 14 residues. Only the CDR3 part of the read is kept: 42 bases, read in frame from the first base. Sequences SGDLS (CDR1) and YYNGEE (CDR2) are obtained from the germline V gene. The CDR3 regions of human TCRbeta chains were analyzed by immunosequencing. Turning to the authors' computational methods: TCRs in the repertoires were matched against a reference library of SARS-CoV-2-specific TCRs that had been generated with the MIRA antigen-specificity platform. Breadth was defined as the fraction of unique TCRs that were SARS-CoV-2-associated. Depth was defined as the fraction of total T cells that were SARS-CoV-2-associated. Each spike-specific TCR was assigned to its reactive spike region and to a CD4 or CD8 class using the MIRA data. Log10-transformed breadth and depth values were compared by one-way ANOVA with Sidak's multiple comparisons tests. TCRdb took over this immuneACCESS table, retaining in-frame rearrangements with V and J assigned. Such tables are incomplete; in checked studies, under half of the missing clones stem from an unresolved V gene, and the remainder is unexplained. V and J calls and clone size are as listed in that table; D and trimming were resolved from the DNA. The sample table holds 90,000 to 150,000 clones, of which 70% to 90% were seen once. The top ten clonotypes cover 9% to 9.5% of the sample.

About this clone: Its antigen remains undetermined. No base-level quality is on record; no much larger clone is a single base apart.

Sequenced here: peripheral blood, sampled on day 0 of AZD1222 vaccination. This sequence originates from an adult in good health. The rearrangement combines TRBV9 with TRBJ2-3; the D gene cannot be resolved reliably. The bases read TGTGCCAGCAGCGATAAAGGTGGCACAGATACGCAGTATTTT. Translation gives CASSDKGGTDTQYF.